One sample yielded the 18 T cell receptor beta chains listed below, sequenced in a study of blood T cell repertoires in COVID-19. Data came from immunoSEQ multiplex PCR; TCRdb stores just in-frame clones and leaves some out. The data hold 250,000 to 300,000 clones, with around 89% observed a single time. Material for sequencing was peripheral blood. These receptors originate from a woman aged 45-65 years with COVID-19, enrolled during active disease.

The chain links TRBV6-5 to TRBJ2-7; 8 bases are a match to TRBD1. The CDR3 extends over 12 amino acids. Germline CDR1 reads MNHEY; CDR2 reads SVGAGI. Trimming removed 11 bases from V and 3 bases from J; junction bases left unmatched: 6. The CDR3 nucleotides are TGTGCCTCGGCAGGGGGCGGCTACGAGCAGTACTTC. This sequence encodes CASAGGGYEQYF.

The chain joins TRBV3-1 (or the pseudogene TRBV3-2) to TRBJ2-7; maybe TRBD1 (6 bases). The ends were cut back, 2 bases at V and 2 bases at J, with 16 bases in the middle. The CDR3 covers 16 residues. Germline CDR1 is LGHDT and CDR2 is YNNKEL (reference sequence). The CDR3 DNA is TGTGCCAGCAGCCAAACGATAGGGCAGGGGACCTACGAGCAGTACTTC. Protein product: CASSQTIGQGTYEQYF.

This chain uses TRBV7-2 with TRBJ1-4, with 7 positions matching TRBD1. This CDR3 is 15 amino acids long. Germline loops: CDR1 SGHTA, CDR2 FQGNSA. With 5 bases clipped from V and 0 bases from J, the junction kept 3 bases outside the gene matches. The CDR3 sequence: CASSTDRATNEKLFF. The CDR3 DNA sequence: TGTGCCAGCAGCACCGACAGGGCAACTAATGAAAAACTGTTTTTT. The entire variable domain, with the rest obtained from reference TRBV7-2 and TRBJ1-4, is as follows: GAGVSQSPSNKVTEKGKDVELRCDPISGHTALYWYRQSLGQGLEFLIYFQGNSAPDKSGLPSDRFSAERTGGSVSTLTIQRTQQEDSAVYLCASSTDRATNEKLFFGSGTQLSVL.

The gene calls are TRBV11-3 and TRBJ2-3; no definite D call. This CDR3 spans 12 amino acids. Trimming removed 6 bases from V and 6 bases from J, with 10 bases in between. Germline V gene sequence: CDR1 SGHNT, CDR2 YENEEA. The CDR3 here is CASSLYGDTQYF. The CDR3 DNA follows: TGTGCCAGCAGTCTTTACGGGGATACGCAGTATTTT.

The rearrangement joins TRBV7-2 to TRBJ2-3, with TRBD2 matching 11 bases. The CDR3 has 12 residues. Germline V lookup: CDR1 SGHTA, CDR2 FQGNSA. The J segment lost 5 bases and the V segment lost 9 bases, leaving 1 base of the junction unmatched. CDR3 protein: CASGTSGDTQYF. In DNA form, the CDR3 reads TGTGCCAGTGGGACTAGCGGAGATACGCAGTATTTT. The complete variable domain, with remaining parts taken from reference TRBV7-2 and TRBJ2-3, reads GAGVSQSPSNKVTEKGKDVELRCDPISGHTALYWYRQSLGQGLEFLIYFQGNSAPDKSGLPSDRFSAERTGGSVSTLTIQRTQQEDSAVYLCASGTSGDTQYFGPGTRLTVL.

CDR3 loop: CASQVGTGGKAFF. CDR3 sequence (DNA): TGTGCCAGCCAGGTCGGGACAGGGGGCAAAGCTTTCTTT. This chain connects TRBV6-5 to TRBJ1-1; TRBD1 matches at 12 bases. After removal of 8 bases from V and 9 bases from J, the junction contained 7 bases not matched to a gene. The germline V gene has CDR1 MNHEY and CDR2 SVGAGI. This CDR3 has 13 amino acids.

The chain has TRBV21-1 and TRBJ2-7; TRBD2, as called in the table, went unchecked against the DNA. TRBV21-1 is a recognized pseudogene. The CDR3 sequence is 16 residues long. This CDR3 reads CASSKEPVPFSYEQYF. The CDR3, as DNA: TGTGCCAGCAGCAAAGAGCCCGTGCCGTTCTCCTACGAGCAGTACTTC.

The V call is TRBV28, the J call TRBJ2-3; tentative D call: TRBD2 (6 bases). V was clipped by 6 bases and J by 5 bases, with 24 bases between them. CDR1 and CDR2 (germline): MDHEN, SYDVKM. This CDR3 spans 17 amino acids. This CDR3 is CASSTPTGGTGRDTQYF. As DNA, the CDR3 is TGTGCCAGCAGCACTCCCACCGGTGGGACTGGGAGAGATACGCAGTATTTT.

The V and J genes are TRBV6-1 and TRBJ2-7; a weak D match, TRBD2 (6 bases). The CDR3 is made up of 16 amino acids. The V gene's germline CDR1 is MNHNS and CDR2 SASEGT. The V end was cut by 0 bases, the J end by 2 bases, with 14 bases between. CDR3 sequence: CASSEALSGLPYEQYF. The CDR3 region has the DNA TGTGCCAGCAGTGAAGCCCTAAGCGGGCTCCCCTACGAGCAGTACTTC.

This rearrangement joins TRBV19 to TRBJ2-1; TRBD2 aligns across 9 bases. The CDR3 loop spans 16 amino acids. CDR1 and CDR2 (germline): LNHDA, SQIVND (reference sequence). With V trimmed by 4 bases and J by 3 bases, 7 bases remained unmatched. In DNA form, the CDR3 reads TGTGCCAGTAGTAGTCACACTAGCGGGTTCTACAATGAGCAGTTCTTC. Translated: CASSSHTSGFYNEQFF.

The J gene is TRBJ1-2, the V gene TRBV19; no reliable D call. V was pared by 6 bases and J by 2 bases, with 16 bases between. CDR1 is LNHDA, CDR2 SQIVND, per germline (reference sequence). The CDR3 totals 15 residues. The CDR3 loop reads CASRTLRAGNYGYTF. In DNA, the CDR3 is TGTGCCAGTAGAACTTTGAGGGCTGGGAACTATGGCTACACCTTC. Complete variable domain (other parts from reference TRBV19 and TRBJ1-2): DGGITQSPKYLFRKEGQNVTLSCEQNLNHDAMYWYRQDPGQGLRLIYYSQIVNDFQKGDIAEGYSVSREKKESFPLTVTSAQKNPTAFYLCASRTLRAGNYGYTFGSGTRLTVV.

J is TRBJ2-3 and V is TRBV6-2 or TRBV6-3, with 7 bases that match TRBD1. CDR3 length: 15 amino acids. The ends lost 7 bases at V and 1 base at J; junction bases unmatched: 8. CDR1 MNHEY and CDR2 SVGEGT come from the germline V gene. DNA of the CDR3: TGTGCCAGCAACCCGACAGGGTTGCGCACAGATACGCAGTATTTT. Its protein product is CASNPTGLRTDTQYF.

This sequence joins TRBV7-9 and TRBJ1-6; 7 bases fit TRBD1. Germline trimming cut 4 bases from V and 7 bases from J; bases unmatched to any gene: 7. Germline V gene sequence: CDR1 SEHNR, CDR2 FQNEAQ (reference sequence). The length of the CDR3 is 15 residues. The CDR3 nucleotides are TGTGCCAGCAGCTCCACAGGGGCGGGAAATTCACCCCTCCACTTT. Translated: CASSSTGAGNSPLHF.

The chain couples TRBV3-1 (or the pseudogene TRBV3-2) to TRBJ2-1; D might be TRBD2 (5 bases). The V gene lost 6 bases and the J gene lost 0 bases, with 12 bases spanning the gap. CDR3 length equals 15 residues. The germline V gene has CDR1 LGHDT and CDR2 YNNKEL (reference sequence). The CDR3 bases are TGTGCCAGCAGGCAAAGCGGCAACTCCTACAATGAGCAGTTCTTC. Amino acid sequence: CASRQSGNSYNEQFF.

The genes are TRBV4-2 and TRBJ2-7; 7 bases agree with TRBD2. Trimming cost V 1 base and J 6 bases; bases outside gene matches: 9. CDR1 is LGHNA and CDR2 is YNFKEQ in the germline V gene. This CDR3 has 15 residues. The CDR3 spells CASSQVNGRKSEQYF. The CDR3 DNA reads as TGTGCCAGCAGCCAAGTAAACGGGAGGAAGAGCGAGCAGTACTTC.

The CDR3 is CASSPNPRQFDYEQYF. For the CDR3, the DNA is TGTGCCAGCTCACCAAACCCCCGACAGTTCGACTACGAGCAGTACTTC. The chain employs TRBV18 and TRBJ2-7; weak D call: TRBD1 (5 bases). V lost 2 bases to trimming and J lost 3 bases, with 17 bases between them. The CDR3 runs to 16 residues. Per germline, CDR1 KGHSH and CDR2 LQKENI. Full variable domain (remainder filled in from reference TRBV18 and TRBJ2-7): NAGVMQNPRHLVRRRGQEARLRCSPMKGHSHVYWYRQLPEEGLKFMVYLQKENIIDESGMPKERFSAEFPKEGPSILRIQQVVRGDSAAYFCASSPNPRQFDYEQYFGPGTRLTVT.

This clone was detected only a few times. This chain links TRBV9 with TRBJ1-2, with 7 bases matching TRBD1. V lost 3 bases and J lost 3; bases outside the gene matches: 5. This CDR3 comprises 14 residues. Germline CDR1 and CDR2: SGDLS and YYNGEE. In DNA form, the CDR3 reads TGTGCCAGCAGCGATAGACAGGGACACTATGGCTACACCTTC. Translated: CASSDRQGHYGYTF.

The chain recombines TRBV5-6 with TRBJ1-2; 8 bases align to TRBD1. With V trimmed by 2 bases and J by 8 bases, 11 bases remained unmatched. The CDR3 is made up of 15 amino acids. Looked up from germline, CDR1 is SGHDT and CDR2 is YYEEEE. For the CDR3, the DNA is TGTGCCAGCAGCTTATCCAAGGACAGGGTCTGGGGCTACACCTTC. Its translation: CASSLSKDRVWGYTF.